Listed below are T cell receptor beta chains from one sample, sequenced in a study of regulatory T cells in long-lasting Graves disease. TCRdb ran MiXCR on the multiplex PCR reads and lists one entry per CDR3 protein. The table lists a few hundred thousand distinct CDR3 sequences, 23% of them singletons. This material consisted of peripheral blood mononuclear cells (PBMCs), taken when the disease was refractory, from a patient treated with antithyroid drugs. These TCRs come from a female donor with Graves disease. Both conserved end residues are part of each CDR3. Each record gives: clone size, V gene, J gene, D gene, CDR3 DNA, CDR3 protein. A D gene is named only where the DNA matches it firmly. Some rows mark clone size as missing; the rest say once, few, many or name a class of expanded clone.

many	TRBV29-1	TRBJ2-7	TRBD2	TGCAGCGTTCGACTAGCGGGACGCTACGAGCAGTACTTC	CSVRLAGRYEQYF
few	TRBV29-1	TRBJ1-1	NA	TGCAGCGGCCAGGGGAGGGAAGCTTTCTTT	CSGQGREAFF
many	TRBV20-1	TRBJ2-5	TRBD2	TGCAGTGCTCTGGGACTAACCCAAGAGACCCAGTACTTC	CSALGLTQETQYF
few	TRBV11-2	TRBJ2-6	NA	TGTGCCAGCACGAAAGGAGGGGCGAAGGGGGCCAACGTCCTGACTTTC	CASTKGGAKGANVLTF
few	TRBV7-9	TRBJ2-5	NA	TGTGCCAGCAGCGGGGGGATTACGGGAACACAAGAGACCCAGTACTTC	CASSGGITGTQETQYF
NA	TRBV5-1	TRBJ2-7	NA	TGCGCCAGCACTTTGGGGGGCAGCTACGAGCAGTACTTC	CASTLGGSYEQYF
many	TRBV2	TRBJ2-2	NA	TGTGCCAGCATTGTTGAGGGGACTTTTAACACCGGGGAGCTGTTTTTT	CASIVEGTFNTGELFF
NA	TRBV30	TRBJ1-3	NA	TGTGCCTGGAGTGTACGAGAGATCACCATATATTTT	CAWSVREITIYF
NA	TRBV28	TRBJ1-1	NA	TGTGCCAGCAGTTTATGGGGCCCGGGGAGGCGAACTGAAGCTTTCTTT	CASSLWGPGRRTEAFF
many	TRBV28	TRBJ1-4	NA	TGTGCCAGCAGTCCCTGGGGGGCGGATGGTGAAAAACTGTTTTTT	CASSPWGADGEKLFF
NA	TRBV20-1	TRBJ2-2	TRBD2	TGCAGTGCCAGGACTAGCGGGAACACCGGGGAGCTGTTTTTT	CSARTSGNTGELFF
many	TRBV5-1	TRBJ2-2	NA	TGCGCCAGCAGCTTTAGGGACATGCCCACCGGGGAGCTGTTTTTT	CASSFRDMPTGELFF
few	TRBV29-1	TRBJ2-7	TRBD2	TGCAGCGTTGAAGGTGCACTAGCGGGAGCAAGCGAGCAGTACTTC	CSVEGALAGASEQYF
NA	TRBV20-1	TRBJ2-7	TRBD2	TGCAGTGCTAGAGGGGCTAGCGGAACCTACGAGCAGTACTTC	CSARGASGTYEQYF
NA	TRBV7-6	TRBJ2-2	TRBD2	TGTGCCAGCAGCTTATTAGGCGGGAGTACCATGAACACCGGGGAGCTGTTTTTT	CASSLLGGSTMNTGELFF
NA	TRBV15	TRBJ2-3	NA	TGTGCCACCAGCAGTATACAGGGCACAGATACGCAGTATTTT	CATSSIQGTDTQYF
few	TRBV6-1	TRBJ1-3	NA	TGTGCCAGCACCAGAAGGGGGGGGTCCGGAAACACCATATATTTT	CASTRRGGSGNTIYF
NA	TRBV20-1	TRBJ1-4	NA	TGCAGTGCTAGAGGCGGGGGGGTTCCCACTAATGAAAAACTGTTTTTT	CSARGGGVPTNEKLFF
few	TRBV6-2/TRBV6-3	TRBJ1-1	TRBD1	TGTGCCAGCAGTTACCAGGGGGAAAACACTGAAGCTTTCTTT	CASSYQGENTEAFF
few	TRBV5-1	TRBJ1-6	TRBD1	TGCGCCAGCAGCCCCGGGACAGGGACCAATTCACCCCTCCACTTT	CASSPGTGTNSPLHF
NA	TRBV9	TRBJ2-7	NA	TGTGCCAGCAGCGCGCCCCGGGACGGAGGCGAGCAGTACTTC	CASSAPRDGGEQYF
few	TRBV6-2/TRBV6-3	TRBJ2-2	NA	TGTGCCAGCAGTTCGGCAGGGGCAGGGACCGGGGAGCTGTTTTTT	CASSSAGAGTGELFF
NA	TRBV5-5	TRBJ1-1	NA	TGTGCCAGCAGCAATGAACTGCCCGAAGCTTTCTTT	CASSNELPEAFF
few	TRBV18	TRBJ2-6	NA	TGTGCCAGCTCACCACTAATCTCTGGGGCCAACGTCCTGACTTTC	CASSPLISGANVLTF
NA	TRBV20-1	TRBJ2-2	NA	TGCAGTCCTCGCGATAAGCATAAGGGGACCGGGGAGCTGTTTTTT	CSPRDKHKGTGELFF
NA	TRBV6-2/TRBV6-3	TRBJ1-1	TRBD1	TGTGCCAGCAGTTACTCAAGGGGCAGGGGGCTAATGAACACTGAAGCTTTCTTT	CASSYSRGRGLMNTEAFF
few	TRBV6-2/TRBV6-3	TRBJ2-5	NA	TGTGCCAACCGAGGGGGACTCCAAGAGACCCAGTACTTC	CANRGGLQETQYF
many	TRBV6-1	TRBJ1-1	TRBD1	TGTGCCAGCAGGGCCGGGACAGGGGCTTCGAACACTGAAGCTTTCTTT	CASRAGTGASNTEAFF
NA	TRBV19	TRBJ2-2	TRBD1	TGTGCCAGTATCCCCGGGACAGGGATATCCGGGGAGCTGTTTTTT	CASIPGTGISGELFF
NA	TRBV20-1	TRBJ1-1	TRBD1	TGCAGTGCTTACAGGGGAGAGACTGAAGCTTTCTTT	CSAYRGETEAFF
NA	TRBV6-1	TRBJ1-6	TRBD1	TGTGCCAGCAGCCCGGGACAGCATAATTCACCCCTCCACTTT	CASSPGQHNSPLHF
NA	TRBV7-7	TRBJ2-5	NA	TGTGCTAGCAGCCCCCAGGGGGGGTTCCAAGAGACCCAGTACTTC	CASSPQGGFQETQYF
few	TRBV15	TRBJ2-5	NA	TGTGCCACCGGCAGGGACTTAGAACGGGCGACCCAGTACTTC	CATGRDLERATQYF
many	TRBV12-3/TRBV12-4	TRBJ1-1	TRBD1	TGTGCCAGCAGCTCAAAGGACAGGGGAGGGAACACTGAAGCTTTCTTT	CASSSKDRGGNTEAFF
few	TRBV20-1	TRBJ1-1	NA	TGCAGTGCTAGGGACAGCAGCAGGGCTAAGAACACTGAAGCTTTCTTT	CSARDSSRAKNTEAFF
few	TRBV7-2	TRBJ2-7	TRBD2	TGTGCCAGCAGTTCAAGCGGGAAATCCTACGAGCAGTACTTC	CASSSSGKSYEQYF